Below, one TCR beta chain is given with its context. Its target is unknown. The CDR3 runs 13 residues. Germline V gene data show CDR1 as LNHDA and CDR2 as SQIVND (reference sequence). Trimming took off 3 bases at V and 5 bases at J, with 10 bases between the two ends. The data originate from a study of T cells in localized non-small cell lung cancer. Notes on the study in general: Among the tissues sampled, uninvolved adjacent lung had the highest T cell clonality, above tumor. In adjacent lung, a median about 50 of the top 100 tumor clones were found. Higher adjacent-lung clonality was associated with shorter survival.

TCRdb keeps only in-frame clones here, not all; method: immunoSEQ multiplex PCR. The sample includes 1,000 to 1,500 clones, around 21% of them seen just once. Two independent pathologists confirmed no atypia in lung taken at least 2 cm from tumor. Sample: normal lung tissue next to the tumor, taken before any cancer treatment. The clonotype originates from a woman aged 40-70 years with stage II lung adenocarcinoma. The genes are TRBV19 and TRBJ1-2; TRBD1 might be the D (6 bases). CDR3 DNA sequence: TGTGCCAGTAGTATGACAGGCGGGTATGGCTACACCTTC. This gives the protein CASSMTGGYGYTF.